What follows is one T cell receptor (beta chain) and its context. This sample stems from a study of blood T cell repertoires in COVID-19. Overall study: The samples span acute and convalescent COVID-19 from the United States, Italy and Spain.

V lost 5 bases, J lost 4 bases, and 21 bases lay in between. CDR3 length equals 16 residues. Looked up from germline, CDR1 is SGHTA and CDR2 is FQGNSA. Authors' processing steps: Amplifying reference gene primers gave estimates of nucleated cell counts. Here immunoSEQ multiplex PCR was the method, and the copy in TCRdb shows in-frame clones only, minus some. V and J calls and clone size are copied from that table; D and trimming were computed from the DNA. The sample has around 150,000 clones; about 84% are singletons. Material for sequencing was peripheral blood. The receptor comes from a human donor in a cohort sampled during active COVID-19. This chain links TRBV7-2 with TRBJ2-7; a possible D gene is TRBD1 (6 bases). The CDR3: CASSRTTGMTIYEQYF. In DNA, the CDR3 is TGTGCCAGCAGCAGAACGACAGGCATGACTATATACGAGCAGTACTTC.